These 10 T cell receptor beta chains were sequenced from one sample in a study of OX40 agonist ivuxolimab in advanced cancers. Libraries were prepared by immunoSEQ multiplex PCR; TCRdb keeps only in-frame clonotypes and omits some of them. Altogether about 48,000 clones are present, around 90% being singletons, with the ten largest covering around 50%. Sequenced material: CD4+ or CD8+ T cells sorted from blood, taken in a trial of the OX40 agonist ivuxolimab. All receptors come from an adult with an advanced solid tumor such as melanoma, head and neck, liver or kidney cancer.

The genes are TRBV6-4 and TRBJ2-1; D gene ambiguous. In germline, CDR1 is MRHNA, CDR2 SNTAGT. V was pared by 10 bases and J by 2 bases, with 9 bases between. This CDR3 has 12 amino acids. CDR3 nucleotides: TGTGCCACCCCGGGTACCTACAATGAGCAGTTCTTC. Protein sequence: CATPGTYNEQFF.

The V gene is TRBV7-3, the J gene TRBJ2-1; 8 bases agree with TRBD2. V gave up 2 bases and J gave up 3 bases; unmatched junction bases: 6. Per germline, CDR1 SGHTA and CDR2 FQGTGA. The CDR3 is 16 amino acids. This CDR3 reads CASSLYSGADYNEQFF. CDR3 nucleotides: TGTGCCAGCAGCTTATATAGCGGGGCGGACTACAATGAGCAGTTCTTC.

The chain carries TRBV28 and TRBJ2-5, with D possibly called TRBD1 or TRBD2 (5 bases each). Germline V CDR1 and CDR2: MDHEN, SYDVKM. The CDR3 covers 14 residues. V was pared by 3 bases and J by 1 base, with 9 bases between. The CDR3 region has the DNA TGTGCCAGCAGTTTGGGGACGCGCCAAGAGACCCAGTACTTC. The encoded protein is CASSLGTRQETQYF.

The CDR3 DNA sequence: TGTGCCATAGATGGCTACACCTTC. It yields the protein CAIDGYTF. The chain combines TRBV3-2 with TRBJ1-2. TRBV3-2 is annotated as a pseudogene. This CDR3 contains 8 residues.

This chain's CDR3 is CASSIDTGYSNQPQHF. The CDR3 bases are TGTGCCAGTAGTATAGATACAGGGTATAGCAATCAGCCCCAGCATTTT. V is TRBV19 and J is TRBJ1-5, with a weak D call TRBD1 (6 bases). The germline CDR1 and CDR2 sequences are LNHDA and SQIVND (reference sequence). The CDR3 length is 16 residues. The germline V and J ends were trimmed by 0 bases and 0 bases, with 9 bases remaining between them.

V and J are TRBV2 and TRBJ1-3; possibly TRBD1 for D (5 bases). The germline V and J ends were trimmed by 6 bases and 1 base, with 10 bases remaining between them. The germline CDR1 and CDR2 sequences are SNHLY and FYNNEI. There are 14 residues in the CDR3. The CDR3 loop is CASSAGGSGNTIYF. The CDR3 DNA follows: TGTGCCAGCAGCGCCGGGGGATCTGGAAACACCATATATTTT.

The rearrangement uses TRBV27 and TRBJ2-6, with a weak D call TRBD2 (5 bases). Trimming took 8 bases from V and 0 from J, leaving 17 bases between them. This CDR3 has 17 residues. Germline CDR1 and CDR2: MNHEY and SMNVEV (reference sequence). The CDR3 DNA reads TGTGCCAGCCTCAGGAGGCAACCGATCTCTGGGGCCAACGTCCTGACTTTC. This encodes CASLRRQPISGANVLTF. The whole variable domain, remainder taken from reference TRBV27 and TRBJ2-6, is EAQVTQNPRYLITVTGKKLTVTCSQNMNHEYMSWYRQDPGLGLRQIYYSMNVEVTDKGDVPEGYKVSRKEKRNFPLILESPSPNQTSLYFCASLRRQPISGANVLTFGAGSRLTVL.

This sequence joins TRBV7-6 and TRBJ1-6; D remains unclear. V was shortened by 1 base and J by 0 bases, with 10 bases between the two germline ends. Germline values: CDR1 SGHVS, CDR2 FNYEAQ. CDR3 length: 17 residues. The CDR3 reads CASSLGTVPSYNSPLHF. The DNA of the CDR3 is TGTGCCAGCAGCTTAGGGACGGTCCCCTCCTATAATTCACCCCTCCACTTT.

On this clone: This sample includes further DNA sequences coding for the same CDR3. This sequence joins TRBV6-5 and TRBJ2-3; no reliable D call. The germline V and J ends were trimmed by 0 bases and 6 bases, with 4 bases remaining between them. The CDR3 consists of 12 residues. Per the germline V gene, CDR1 is MNHEY and CDR2 is SVGAGI. In DNA, the CDR3 is TGTGCCAGCAGTTACTCAGGGGATACGCAGTATTTT. It codes for CASSYSGDTQYF.

J is TRBJ1-1 and V is TRBV7-6; 8 nucleotides align to TRBD1. This CDR3 is 14 amino acids long. V was pared by 3 bases and J by 2 bases, with 2 bases of the junction left unmatched. Germline-derived CDR1 and CDR2 are SGHVS and FNYEAQ. The CDR3: CASSFSGGNTEAFF. CDR3 sequence (DNA): TGTGCCAGCAGCTTTTCAGGGGGCAACACTGAAGCTTTCTTT.